This paragraph covers one T cell receptor beta chain sequence. V dropped 4 bases and J dropped 5; count of bases not matched to a gene: 7. Germline CDR1 SGHDN, CDR2 FVKESK. This CDR3 region has 14 residues. The sample is drawn from a study of shared clonotypes between healthy human individuals. Sequencing was performed with immunoSEQ multiplex PCR; in TCRdb, only in-frame clones are kept and a portion is missing. The data show some 1,600,000 clones, approximately 98% seen once. Sequencing input: naive CD4+ T cells sorted from blood. Subset indicated: CD45RA+ positively selected. This chain links TRBV14 with TRBJ1-1; TRBD1 matches at 7 bases. The sequence was obtained from a man aged 25-45 years in good health. This CDR3 reads CASSRRQGYTEAFF. In DNA form, the CDR3 reads TGTGCCAGCAGCCGAAGACAGGGTTATACTGAAGCTTTCTTT.